This T cell receptor beta chain was recorded in a study of blood T cell repertoires in COVID-19. Living in about 25 US areas, the participants were between roughly 18 and 89 years of age. This CDR3 has 14 amino acids. V lost 5 bases to trimming and J lost 2 bases; unmatched junction nucleotides: 5. Germline CDR1 MNHNY, CDR2 SVGAGI (reference sequence). The repertoire was sequenced with immunoSEQ multiplex PCR; TCRdb's copy has only in-frame clones and lacks some. Altogether approximately 280,000 clones are present, 85% being singletons, with the ten largest covering 2% to 3%. The chain carries TRBV6-6 and TRBJ2-7, with TRBD2 matching 8 bases. The TCR originated in a woman aged 45-65 years who had recovered from COVID-19. Sequenced input: PBMCs or T cells enriched from blood (not recorded which). CDR3 residues: CASSRTSGTYEQYF. CDR3 bases: TGTGCCAGCAGTCGAACTAGCGGTACCTACGAGCAGTACTTC.